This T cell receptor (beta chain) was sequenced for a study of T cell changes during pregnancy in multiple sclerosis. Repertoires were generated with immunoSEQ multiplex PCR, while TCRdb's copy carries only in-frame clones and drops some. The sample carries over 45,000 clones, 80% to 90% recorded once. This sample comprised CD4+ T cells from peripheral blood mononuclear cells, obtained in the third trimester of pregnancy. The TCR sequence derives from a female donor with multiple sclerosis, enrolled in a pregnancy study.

The CDR3 loop is CASGRTGADTQYF. CDR3 DNA: TGTGCTAGTGGCAGGACTGGCGCGGATACGCAGTATTTT. V and J are TRBV12-5 and TRBJ2-3; D is perhaps TRBD2 (5 bases). Looked up from germline, CDR1 is LGHNT and CDR2 is FRNRAP. This CDR3 spans 13 amino acids. Between the trimmed V and J ends, which lost 6 bases and 6 bases, there was a span of 13 bases.